The 5 T cell receptor beta chains listed next were all sequenced from one sample in a study of GPR56 and killer-like receptors on CD4 memory cells. TCRdb derives one entry per CDR3 protein from the reads, leaving out DNA. This sample carries 3,200 or so distinct CDR3 sequences, with around 5.2% going to the ten biggest clones. FACS enrichment separated five CD4+ populations based on killer cell lectin-like receptor and GPR56 expression. The sample comprised memory CD4+ T cells from blood. The receptor source for this set is a human donor in good health.

The V and J genes are TRBV7-3 and TRBJ2-5; without DNA, the TCRdb call of TRBD2 cannot be checked. This CDR3 spans 13 amino acids. From germline, CDR1 is SGHTA and CDR2 FQGTGA. The CDR3 spells CASSRGLGETQYF.

This clonotype is identified as medium-sized from frequency. V gene TRBV7-9 combines with J gene TRBJ2-3; the D call of TRBD1 rests on TCRdb alone, since no DNA is present to check it. The CDR3 runs 16 residues. Germline V lookup: CDR1 SEHNR, CDR2 FQNEAQ (reference sequence). This CDR3 is CASSPGQGARTDTQYF.

The V and J genes are TRBV3-1 and TRBJ2-7; TCRdb names TRBD1, which stays unverified in the absence of DNA. Germline V gene data show CDR1 as LGHDT and CDR2 as YNNKEL (reference sequence). The CDR3 has 14 residues. This chain's CDR3 is CASSQFNIGDEQYF.

This clonotype is identified as medium-sized from frequency. The chain uses TRBV9 and TRBJ1-2; TCRdb's D call, TRBD1, is unchecked because there is no DNA. This CDR3 spans 14 amino acids. The germline V gene encodes CDR1 SGDLS and CDR2 YYNGEE. The CDR3: CASSPGTFDYGYTF.

This clonotype is deemed medium-sized (0.01 to 0.1%) by its frequency. This CDR3 is CASSYSMGVRVEAFF. V gene TRBV6-2 or TRBV6-3 combines with J gene TRBJ1-1; checking the TCRdb D call of TRBD1 is not possible without DNA. The V gene's germline CDR1 is MNHEY and CDR2 SVGEGT. The length of the CDR3 is 15 residues.